This T cell receptor beta chain was obtained from a study of shared clonotypes between healthy human individuals. Using immunoSEQ multiplex PCR, the repertoire was profiled, and TCRdb retains in-frame clones only, with some absent. This table has roughly 2.1 million clones, 85% to 95% appearing once. CDR3 size: 19 residues. After removal of 2 bases from V and 6 bases from J, the junction contained 18 bases not matched to a gene. Germline loops: CDR1 SGHVS, CDR2 FNYEAQ. Naive CD8 cells were CD45RO-negative, positively selected for CCR7, excluding terminally differentiated effector memory CD45RA+ cells.

The chain carries TRBV7-6 and TRBJ2-2, with TRBD1 identical over 7 bases. The sequence was collected from a man between 18 and 35 years old in good health. Some clones in this sample may be carry-over from other donors' samples. The sample taken for sequencing was naive CD8+ T cells from PBMCs. The CDR3 DNA follows: TGTGCCAGCAGCTTACGTGTTGGCCGGGACAGCGGTGTCGCCGGGGAGCTGTTTTTT. This sequence encodes CASSLRVGRDSGVAGELFF.